These 17 T cell receptor beta chains share one sample of origin, sequenced in a study of T cell responses to AZD1222 COVID-19 vaccine. Data came from immunoSEQ multiplex PCR; TCRdb stores just in-frame clones and leaves some out. The sample holds some 150,000 clones, 80% to 95% seen once. Specimen: peripheral blood, collected on day 0 of AZD1222 vaccination. The receptors shown here come from an adult in good health.

The rearrangement links TRBV7-3 to TRBJ1-1, with unresolved D. The CDR3 runs to 13 residues. Germline V gene data show CDR1 as SGHTA and CDR2 as FQGTGA. V lost 1 base, J lost 4 bases, and 7 bases lay in between. The CDR3 reads CASSLRGGTEAFF. In DNA form, the CDR3 reads TGTGCCAGCAGCTTAAGGGGAGGCACTGAAGCTTTCTTT. The whole variable domain, filled in from reference TRBV7-3 and TRBJ1-1, reads GAGVSQTPSNKVTEKGKYVELRCDPISGHTALYWYRQSLGQGPEFLIYFQGTGAADDSGLPNDRFFAVRPEGSVSTLKIQRTERGDSAVYLCASSLRGGTEAFFGQGTRLTVV.

The chain employs TRBV27 and TRBJ2-7, with 13 positions matching TRBD2. Germline loops: CDR1 MNHEY, CDR2 SMNVEV (reference sequence). The CDR3 length is 14 residues. The ends lost 6 bases at V and 3 bases at J; junction bases unmatched: 2. For the CDR3, the DNA is TGTGCCAGCAGCCGGACTAGCGGGAGCTACGAGCAGTACTTC. Encoded protein: CASSRTSGSYEQYF.

The rearrangement uses TRBV3-1 (or the pseudogene TRBV3-2) and TRBJ1-6; 10 nucleotides align to TRBD1. J was trimmed by 10 bases and V by 0 bases; bases with no gene match: 6. Germline loops: CDR1 LGHDT, CDR2 YNNKEL (reference sequence). The CDR3 covers 16 residues. As DNA, the CDR3 is TGTGCCAGCAGCCAAGACTTTAGGGACAGGGGATCACCCCTCCACTTT. This gives the protein CASSQDFRDRGSPLHF.

The chain has TRBV27 and TRBJ1-1; TRBD1 might be the D (6 bases). The CDR3 runs to 12 residues. The V end was cut by 5 bases, the J end by 10 bases, with 14 bases between. Germline V gives CDR1 MNHEY, CDR2 SMNVEV (reference sequence). Here the CDR3 DNA reads TGTGCCAGCAGTAAGACAGGATTCGTAGCTTTCTTT. Its protein is CASSKTGFVAFF.

CDR3 bases: TGTGCCTGCGCCAGCTCTGGAAACACCATATATTTT. Protein: CACASSGNTIYF. The V gene is TRBV30, the J gene TRBJ1-3; D gene uncertain. The germline V and J ends were trimmed by 6 bases and 0 bases, with 6 bases remaining between them. The CDR3 totals 12 residues. From germline, CDR1 is GTSNPN and CDR2 SVGIG (reference sequence).

The CDR3 nucleotides read TGTGCTAGTGGTTTCGCCGGGGGGCCCGAAGAGACCCAGTACTTC. Translation gives CASGFAGGPEETQYF. V is TRBV12-5 and J is TRBJ2-5, with TRBD2 as a possible D gene (7 bases). The germline gives CDR1 LGHNT, CDR2 FRNRAP. The CDR3 extends over 15 amino acids. Trimming cost V 3 bases and J 3 bases, with 14 bases left between them.

This chain uses TRBV5-1 with TRBJ2-2, with D perhaps matching TRBD1 or TRBD2 (6 bases each). The CDR3 runs to 17 residues. V gave up 6 bases and J gave up 4 bases, with 22 bases separating them. From germline, CDR1 is SGHRS and CDR2 YFSETQ. CDR3 amino acids: CASTWGASLAGTGELFF. As DNA, the CDR3 is TGCGCCAGCACCTGGGGGGCCAGTCTAGCTGGCACCGGGGAGCTGTTTTTT.

V usage is TRBV29-1 and J usage is TRBJ1-1; D unclear. Germline CDR1 SQVTM, CDR2 ANQGSEA. CDR3 length: 13 amino acids. The V end lost 4 bases, the J end lost 0 bases, and 9 bases lay between the germline ends. The CDR3 DNA reads as TGCAGCGTTGGGGTCGGGATGAACACTGAAGCTTTCTTT. Translation gives CSVGVGMNTEAFF.

In this sample, this clone turned up once. The chain is built from TRBV5-1 and TRBJ2-1, with 11 bases fitting TRBD2. The CDR3 covers 16 residues. V was pared by 4 bases and J by 6 bases, with 9 bases of the junction left unmatched. CDR1 is SGHRS and CDR2 is YFSETQ in the germline V gene. The CDR3, as DNA: TGCGCCAGCAGCGTGTTAACTAGCGGGAGCTCCAATGAGCAGTTCTTC. Translation: CASSVLTSGSSNEQFF.

This sequence joins TRBV12-5 and TRBJ2-7; the match to TRBD2 covers 12 bases. This CDR3 region has 18 residues. V gave up 1 base and J gave up 3 bases; unmatched junction bases: 10. The germline V gene encodes CDR1 LGHNT and CDR2 FRNRAP. CDR3 bases: TGTGCTAGTGGTTTGGGACTCGGGACTAGCGGGCACTACTACGAGCAGTACTTC. Its protein is CASGLGLGTSGHYYEQYF.

V gene TRBV20-1 combines with J gene TRBJ2-3; TRBD2 matches 10 bases. CDR1 DFQATT and CDR2 SNEGSKA come from the germline V gene (reference sequence). There are 15 residues in the CDR3. Germline trimming cut 3 bases from V and 4 bases from J; bases unmatched to any gene: 7. CDR3 DNA: TGCAGTGCTAGTTCTCTAGCGGGAGTCCCAGATACGCAGTATTTT. Translation: CSASSLAGVPDTQYF.

The rearrangement links TRBV5-4 to TRBJ1-1; D unclear. Trimming removed 0 bases from V and 1 base from J, with 7 bases in between. CDR1 is SGHNT, CDR2 YYREEE, per germline (reference sequence). This CDR3 has 14 residues. Here the CDR3 reads CASSLGRGNTEAFF. The CDR3 DNA follows: TGTGCCAGCAGCTTGGGACGGGGGAACACTGAAGCTTTCTTT.

This chain joins TRBV10-3 and TRBJ2-7, with a tentative D call TRBD2 (5 bases). Trimming took 7 bases from V and 0 from J, leaving 13 bases between them. This CDR3 is 14 amino acids long. CDR1 and CDR2 from the germline V gene are ENHRY and SYGVKD. The CDR3 loop is CAIKNPGDSYEQYF. The CDR3 DNA reads as TGTGCCATCAAGAACCCCGGGGACTCCTACGAGCAGTACTTC.

The CDR3 nucleotides are TGTGCCAGTGGGGACGGCACCAAAAACATTCAGTACTTC. Its translation: CASGDGTKNIQYF. The rearrangement joins TRBV28 to TRBJ2-4; D might be TRBD1 or TRBD2, each matching 5 bases. CDR3 length equals 13 residues. CDR1 MDHEN and CDR2 SYDVKM come from the germline V gene. Between the trimmed V and J ends, which lost 9 bases and 2 bases, there was a span of 11 bases.

The chain combines TRBV19 with TRBJ2-4; D remains ambiguous. This CDR3 has 14 residues. Trimming left V 7 bases short and J 3 bases short, with 13 bases between. Germline CDR1 LNHDA, CDR2 SQIVND (reference sequence). The CDR3 is CASTPLGSKNIQYF. The CDR3 DNA reads as TGTGCCAGTACCCCCTTGGGCAGCAAAAACATTCAGTACTTC. Based on the CDR3 plus reference TRBV19 and TRBJ2-4, the full variable domain is DGGITQSPKYLFRKEGQNVTLSCEQNLNHDAMYWYRQDPGQGLRLIYYSQIVNDFQKGDIAEGYSVSREKKESFPLTVTSAQKNPTAFYLCASTPLGSKNIQYFGAGTRLSVL.

CDR3: CASSGGDFGHEQFF. In nucleotides, the CDR3 is TGCGCCAGCAGTGGGGGAGACTTTGGGCATGAGCAGTTCTTC. The chain has TRBV5-1 and TRBJ2-1; the D call may be TRBD1 or TRBD2 (5 bases each). This CDR3 has 14 amino acids. V lost 5 bases to trimming and J lost 8 bases, with 17 bases between them. CDR1 is SGHRS and CDR2 is YFSETQ in the germline V gene.

V is TRBV3-1 (or the pseudogene TRBV3-2) and J is TRBJ1-3, with 8 bases aligning to TRBD1. With 4 bases clipped from V and 0 bases from J, the junction kept 2 bases outside the gene matches. Looked up from germline, CDR1 is LGHDT and CDR2 is YNNKEL (reference sequence). The CDR3 is 15 amino acids. The CDR3 DNA reads as TGTGCCAGCAGCCCTACAGGGGGCTCTGGAAACACCATATATTTT. Protein: CASSPTGGSGNTIYF.